Below, 26 T cell receptor beta chains from the same sample are listed, as sequenced in a study of OX40 agonist ivuxolimab in advanced cancers. TCRdb's table, derived via immunoSEQ multiplex PCR, lists solely in-frame clones and lacks some. The sample includes about 75,000 clones, about 88% seen only once; the top ten take roughly 15%. The sequencing used CD4+ or CD8+ T cells sorted from blood, collected in a trial of the OX40 agonist ivuxolimab. Receptors were obtained from an adult with an advanced solid tumor such as melanoma, head and neck, liver or kidney cancer.

V gene TRBV2 combines with J gene TRBJ2-1; 9 nucleotides align to TRBD2. Germline trimming cut 7 bases from V and 6 bases from J; bases unmatched to any gene: 7. CDR3 size: 14 residues. Germline V gene lookup returns CDR1 SNHLY and CDR2 FYNNEI. CDR3 coding DNA: TGTGCCAGCATCGCGGGACTAGCTACCAATGAGCAGTTCTTC. It is translated as CASIAGLATNEQFF. The full variable domain, rest sourced from reference TRBV2 and TRBJ2-1, is EPEVTQTPSHQVTQMGQEVILRCVPISNHLYFYWYRQILGQKVEFLVSFYNNEISEKSEIFDDQFSVERPDGSNFTLKIRSTKLEDSAMYFCASIAGLATNEQFFGPGTRLTVL.

This clone was detected a few times. The rearrangement uses TRBV7-6 and TRBJ2-6; TRBD1 agrees at 7 bases. CDR1 SGHVS and CDR2 FNYEAQ come from the germline V gene. V gave up 5 bases and J gave up 1 base; unmatched junction bases: 5. The CDR3 sequence is 16 residues long. The CDR3 DNA is TGTGCCAGCAGCGTCACAGGGGCTTCTGGGGCCAACGTCCTGACTTTC. This codes for CASSVTGASGANVLTF.

This chain joins TRBV2 and TRBJ1-2; D uncertain. The germline V gene has CDR1 SNHLY and CDR2 FYNNEI. The ends were cut back, 5 bases at V and 2 bases at J, with 21 bases in the middle. The CDR3 extends over 17 amino acids. DNA for the CDR3: TGTGCCAGCAGTCAGGCGTTATCGCCCCTATCGAACTATGGCTACACCTTC. It translates to CASSQALSPLSNYGYTF.

The rearrangement joins TRBV19 to TRBJ2-1; TRBD2 is a possible D gene (5 bases). This CDR3 is 13 amino acids long. The germline V and J ends were trimmed by 6 bases and 9 bases, with 15 bases remaining between them. Germline CDR1 reads LNHDA; CDR2 reads SQIVND (reference sequence). The CDR3 sequence: CASRELARREQFF. The CDR3 coding sequence is TGTGCCAGTAGAGAGCTAGCTCGACGTGAGCAGTTCTTC.

This chain connects TRBV19 to TRBJ2-2; weak D call: TRBD1 (6 bases). Between the trimmed V and J ends, which lost 9 bases and 4 bases, there was a span of 18 bases. CDR1 LNHDA and CDR2 SQIVND come from the germline V gene (reference sequence). The CDR3 length is 15 residues. DNA of the CDR3: TGTGCCAGCGAGAGGACAGCTCGAGGCACCGGGGAGCTGTTTTTT. This encodes CASERTARGTGELFF. The full variable domain, its missing parts supplied by reference TRBV19 and TRBJ2-2, is DGGITQSPKYLFRKEGQNVTLSCEQNLNHDAMYWYRQDPGQGLRLIYYSQIVNDFQKGDIAEGYSVSREKKESFPLTVTSAQKNPTAFYLCASERTARGTGELFFGEGSRLTVL.

A single count supports this clone. The chain joins TRBV5-1 to TRBJ2-5; 14 bases are a match to TRBD2. The CDR3 runs 16 residues. Germline V gene sequence: CDR1 SGHRS, CDR2 YFSETQ. Trimming removed 0 bases from V and 5 bases from J; junction bases left unmatched: 3. In nucleotides, the CDR3 is TGCGCCAGCAGCTTGGGACTAGCGGGAGGGTTCGAGACCCAGTACTTC. Protein product: CASSLGLAGGFETQYF.

V gene TRBV29-1 combines with J gene TRBJ2-1, with 12 bases matching TRBD1. This CDR3 is 15 amino acids long. Looked up from germline, CDR1 is SQVTM and CDR2 is ANQGSEA. The junction had 12 bases not matched to a gene; V was cut back by 7 bases and J by 8 bases. As DNA, the CDR3 is TGCAGCGGGGGGTCCCGGGACAGGGGGCCGGATGAGCAGTTCTTC. The encoded protein is CSGGSRDRGPDEQFF.

This clone occurred once. This chain uses TRBV28 with TRBJ2-5; possible D gene TRBD2, 6 bases. The CDR3 covers 15 residues. Per germline, CDR1 MDHEN and CDR2 SYDVKM. Trimming cost V 3 bases and J 1 base, with 12 bases left between them. CDR3 sequence reads: CASSFRGSFQETQYF. CDR3 nucleotides: TGTGCCAGCAGTTTCCGGGGGAGTTTCCAAGAGACCCAGTACTTC. Based on the CDR3 plus reference TRBV28 and TRBJ2-5, the full variable domain is DVKVTQSSRYLVKRTGEKVFLECVQDMDHENMFWYRQDPGLGLRLIYFSYDVKMKEKGDIPEGYSVSREKKERFSLILESASTNQTSMYLCASSFRGSFQETQYFGPGTRLLVL.

The chain combines TRBV28 with TRBJ2-7; the match to TRBD1 covers 7 bases. J lost 2 bases, V lost 7 bases, and 5 bases had no gene match. Per the germline V gene, CDR1 is MDHEN and CDR2 is SYDVKM. This CDR3 is 13 amino acids long. The CDR3 DNA reads TGTGCCAGCAATAGGGGGCGCCCCTACGAGCAGTACTTC. This translates into CASNRGRPYEQYF.

The chain carries TRBV27 and TRBJ1-1; D perhaps matches TRBD1 (6 bases). The CDR3 totals 13 residues. Trimming took 5 bases from V and 10 from J, leaving 17 bases between them. The V gene's germline CDR1 is MNHEY and CDR2 SMNVEV (reference sequence). CDR3 nucleotide sequence: TGTGCCAGCAGTGCGGGGGGGCTCGGAGGAGCTTTCTTT. Amino acids: CASSAGGLGGAFF.

The chain uses TRBV5-1 and TRBJ2-5; a weak D match, TRBD2 (6 bases). Germline V gene lookup returns CDR1 SGHRS and CDR2 YFSETQ. V shed 3 bases and J shed 2 bases, with 20 bases lying between them. The length of the CDR3 is 17 residues. In nucleotides, the CDR3 is TGCGCCAGCAGCTGGAGGGGCGGCGGGGAGACACAAGAGACCCAGTACTTC. This sequence encodes CASSWRGGGETQETQYF.

The chain employs TRBV6-5 and TRBJ1-1, with TRBD1 matching 8 bases. The CDR3 loop spans 14 amino acids. The J segment lost 9 bases and the V segment lost 3 bases, leaving 9 bases of the junction unmatched. Germline CDR1 MNHEY, CDR2 SVGAGI. CDR3 bases: TGTGCCAGCAGTTATGGGACAGGAGACACCAAAGCTTTCTTT. Protein product: CASSYGTGDTKAFF.

The chain recombines TRBV29-1 with TRBJ2-1; D not resolved. Trimming removed 6 bases from V and 6 bases from J, with 18 bases in between. Germline V gives CDR1 SQVTM, CDR2 ANQGSEA. CDR3 length: 14 residues. CDR3 in DNA: TGCAGCGTAGGCCGGGCCCTAACTCTCAATGAGCAGTTCTTC. Protein sequence: CSVGRALTLNEQFF.

The chain recombines TRBV5-1 with TRBJ2-5; 14 bases are a match to TRBD2. This CDR3 comprises 15 residues. V lost 7 bases to trimming and J lost 5 bases; unmatched junction nucleotides: 7. The germline V gene has CDR1 SGHRS and CDR2 YFSETQ. The CDR3 loop is CASATGLAGGETQYF. Written as DNA, the CDR3 is TGCGCCAGCGCAACCGGACTAGCGGGAGGTGAGACCCAGTACTTC.

This clone turned up a few times. V usage is TRBV10-2 and J usage is TRBJ2-7, with TRBD1 as a possible D gene (5 bases). The V gene's germline CDR1 is WSHSY and CDR2 SAAADI. CDR3 length: 15 residues. Trimming left V 4 bases short and J 3 bases short, with 16 bases between. CDR3 sequence (DNA): TGCGCCAGCAGTGGGCCTGAGACAGCCTACTACGAGCAGTACTTC. Its protein product is CASSGPETAYYEQYF.

The rearrangement links TRBV4-1 to TRBJ2-5, with 7 nucleotides matching TRBD1. V lost 1 base and J lost 2; bases outside the gene matches: 7. The V gene's germline CDR1 is MGHRA and CDR2 YSYEKL. The CDR3 spans 16 residues. The CDR3 loop is CASSQGTGTEQETQYF. The CDR3 nucleotides are TGCGCCAGCAGCCAAGGAACCGGGACAGAACAAGAGACCCAGTACTTC.

The chain is built from TRBV6-4 and TRBJ2-7, with TRBD2 matching over 9 bases. This CDR3 spans 15 amino acids. The junction had 5 bases not matched to a gene; V was cut back by 5 bases and J by 0 bases. Germline V gives CDR1 MRHNA, CDR2 SNTAGT. The CDR3 region is CASSKLAGDSYEQYF. The DNA of the CDR3 is TGTGCCAGCAGTAAACTAGCGGGTGACTCCTACGAGCAGTACTTC.

This clone came up a few times. The chain employs TRBV2 and TRBJ2-5; D gene ambiguous. Trimming stripped 6 bases from V and 2 bases from J, with 10 bases between. The CDR3 runs to 13 residues. The V gene's germline CDR1 is SNHLY and CDR2 FYNNEI. The CDR3 DNA sequence: TGTGCCAGCAGATTGAGCGAGCAAGAGACCCAGTACTTC. It translates to CASRLSEQETQYF.

V gene TRBV19 combines with J gene TRBJ1-1; no reliable D call. The CDR3 consists of 14 residues. V was clipped by 10 bases and J by 4 bases, with 19 bases between them. The germline V gene encodes CDR1 LNHDA and CDR2 SQIVND (reference sequence). CDR3 in amino acids: CATQEGGLLTEAFF. The CDR3 DNA follows: TGTGCCACTCAGGAGGGTGGCTTGCTCACTGAAGCTTTCTTT.

The chain couples TRBV5-1 to TRBJ2-3, with TRBD2 matching over 9 bases. The CDR3 covers 17 residues. Germline V gives CDR1 SGHRS, CDR2 YFSETQ. The trim removed 7 bases at V and 2 bases at J, leaving 14 bases unmatched. The CDR3 DNA sequence: TGCGCCAGCGCCACTATTCAAAGCGGGGGGTCCACAGATACGCAGTATTTT. Its translation: CASATIQSGGSTDTQYF.

This chain uses TRBV15 with TRBJ2-2, with D possibly matching TRBD2 (6 bases). With 0 bases removed from V and 6 bases from J, the gap between germline ends came to 8 bases. CDR1 is LNHNV, CDR2 YYDKDF, per germline (reference sequence). CDR3 length: 14 amino acids. The CDR3 reads CATSRDWGAGELFF. The DNA for the CDR3 is TGTGCCACCAGCAGAGATTGGGGGGCCGGGGAGCTGTTTTTT.

The rearrangement links TRBV6-6 to TRBJ2-7; D unresolved. Germline CDR1 is MNHNY and CDR2 is SVGAGI (reference sequence). The ends were cut back, 6 bases at V and 2 bases at J, with 11 bases in the middle. This CDR3 comprises 13 residues. The CDR3 DNA sequence: TGTGCCAGCAGCCGGACGCTAACCTACGAGCAGTACTTC. This codes for CASSRTLTYEQYF.

CDR3 DNA: TGTGCTAGTGGTTTATCCTTTAGGGGACTAGCGGGGCAGATGGGCACCGGGGAGCTGTTTTTT. Encoded protein: CASGLSFRGLAGQMGTGELFF. The chain is built from TRBV12-5 and TRBJ2-2, with 13 bases matching TRBD2. J gave up 4 bases and V 3 bases, and 17 bases lay outside the gene matches. Germline CDR1 reads LGHNT; CDR2 reads FRNRAP. The CDR3 length is 21 residues.

The gene calls are TRBV6-5 and TRBJ2-1; D is possibly TRBD1 (6 bases). This CDR3 comprises 11 residues. V was trimmed by 9 bases and J by 8 bases, leaving 11 bases between them. Germline V CDR1 and CDR2: MNHEY, SVGAGI. This CDR3 reads CASSQGDEQFF. The CDR3, as DNA: TGTGCCAGTTCACAGGGAGATGAGCAGTTCTTC.

With respect to this clone: Other nucleotide sequences in the sample specify the same CDR3. This chain joins TRBV28 and TRBJ2-3; D uncertain. The length of the CDR3 is 13 residues. The germline gives CDR1 MDHEN, CDR2 SYDVKM. Trimming removed 3 bases from V and 5 bases from J, with 9 bases in between. CDR3 loop: CASSFGSGDTQYF. CDR3 sequence (DNA): TGTGCCAGCAGTTTTGGATCGGGAGATACGCAGTATTTT.

The chain is built from TRBV18 and TRBJ1-5; D is uncertain. Germline V gene lookup returns CDR1 KGHSH and CDR2 LQKENI. The germline V and J ends were trimmed by 6 bases and 5 bases, with 17 bases remaining between them. CDR3 length: 15 residues. CDR3 DNA: TGTGCCAGCTCCCAGAACGGGCGGGCGGATCAGCCCCAGCATTTT. This encodes CASSQNGRADQPQHF.